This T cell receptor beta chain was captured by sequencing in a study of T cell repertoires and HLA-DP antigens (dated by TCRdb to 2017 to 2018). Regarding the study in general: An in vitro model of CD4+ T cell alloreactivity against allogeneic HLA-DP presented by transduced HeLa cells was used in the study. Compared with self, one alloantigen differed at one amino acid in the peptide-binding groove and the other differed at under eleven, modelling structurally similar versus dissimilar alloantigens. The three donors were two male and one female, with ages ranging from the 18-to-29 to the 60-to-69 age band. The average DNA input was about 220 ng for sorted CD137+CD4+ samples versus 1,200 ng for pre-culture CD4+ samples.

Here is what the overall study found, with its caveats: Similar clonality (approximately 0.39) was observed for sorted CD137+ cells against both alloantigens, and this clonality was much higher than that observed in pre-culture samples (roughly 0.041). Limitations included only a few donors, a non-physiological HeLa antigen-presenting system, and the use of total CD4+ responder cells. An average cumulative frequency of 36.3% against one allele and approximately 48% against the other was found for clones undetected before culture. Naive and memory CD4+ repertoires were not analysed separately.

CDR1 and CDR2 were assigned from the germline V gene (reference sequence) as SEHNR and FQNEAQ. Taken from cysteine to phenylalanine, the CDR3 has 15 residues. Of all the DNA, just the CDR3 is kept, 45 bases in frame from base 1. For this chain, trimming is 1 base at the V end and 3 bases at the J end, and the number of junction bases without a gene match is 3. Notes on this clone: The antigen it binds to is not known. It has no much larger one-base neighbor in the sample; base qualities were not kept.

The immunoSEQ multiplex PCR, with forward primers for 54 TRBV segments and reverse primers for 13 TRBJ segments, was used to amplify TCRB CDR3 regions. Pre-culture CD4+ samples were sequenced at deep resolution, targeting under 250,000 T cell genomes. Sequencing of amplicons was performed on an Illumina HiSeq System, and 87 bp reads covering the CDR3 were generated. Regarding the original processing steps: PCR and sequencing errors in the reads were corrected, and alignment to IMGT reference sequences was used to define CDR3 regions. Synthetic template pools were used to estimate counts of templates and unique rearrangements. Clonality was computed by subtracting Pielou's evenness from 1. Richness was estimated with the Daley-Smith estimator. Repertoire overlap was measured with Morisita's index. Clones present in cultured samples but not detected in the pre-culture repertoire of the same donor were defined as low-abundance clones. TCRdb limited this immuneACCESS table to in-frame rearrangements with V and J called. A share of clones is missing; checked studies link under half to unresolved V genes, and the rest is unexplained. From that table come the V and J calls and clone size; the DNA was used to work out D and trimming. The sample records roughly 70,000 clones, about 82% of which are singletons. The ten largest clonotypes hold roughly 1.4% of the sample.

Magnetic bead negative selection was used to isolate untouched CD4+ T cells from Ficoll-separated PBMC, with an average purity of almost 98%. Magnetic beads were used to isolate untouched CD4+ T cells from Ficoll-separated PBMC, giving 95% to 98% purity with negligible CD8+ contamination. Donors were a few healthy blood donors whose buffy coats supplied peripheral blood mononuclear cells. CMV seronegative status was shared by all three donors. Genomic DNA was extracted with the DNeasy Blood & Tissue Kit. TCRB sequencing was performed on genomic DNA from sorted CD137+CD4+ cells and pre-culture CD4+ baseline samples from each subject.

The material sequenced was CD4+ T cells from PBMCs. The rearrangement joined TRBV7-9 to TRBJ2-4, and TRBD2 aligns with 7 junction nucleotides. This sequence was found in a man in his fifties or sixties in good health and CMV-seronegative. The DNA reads TGTGCCAGCAGCTTAGGGGAGGGCGGCAAAAACATTCAGTACTTC. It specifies CASSLGEGGKNIQYF.